These T cell receptor beta chains were read from a single sample in a study of T-cell reconstitution after alpha-beta-depleted transplantation in children. TCRdb ran MiXCR on the PCR reads and lists one entry per CDR3 protein. The sample holds around 420,000 distinct CDR3 sequences; around 16% are singletons and the top ten take less than 30%. Source: PBMCs, mostly from graft donor cells, taken 360 days after TCRalphabeta/CD19-depleted stem cell transplant. The receptors derive from a boy under two years old who had a stem cell transplant for Wiskott-Aldrich syndrome, so the T cells may come from the graft donor. CDR3s include the opening cysteine and the closing phenylalanine or tryptophan. A D gene is named only where the DNA matches it firmly. Expanded clones get a size class; other rows say once, few or many, or leave the size out.

j_gene,abundance,d_gene,v_gene,CDR3nt,CDR3aa
TRBJ2-1,few,.,TRBV20-1,TGCAGTGCTAGAGGGGGGAACGTCCACAATGAGCAGTTCTTC,CSARGGNVHNEQFF
TRBJ1-1,.,.,TRBV19,TGTGCCAGTAGTCCCTACAGGGCCAGGAACACTGAAGCTTTCTTT,CASSPYRARNTEAFF
TRBJ1-2,few,.,TRBV13,TGTGCCAGCACCATCCCAGGGAGGCGGAATGGCTACACCTTC,CASTIPGRRNGYTF
TRBJ2-4,.,.,TRBV25-1,TGTGCCAGCACCTTGAACCCGGACGGGCGGTGGATGAAAAACATTCAGTACTTC,CASTLNPDGRWMKNIQYF
TRBJ2-7,few,.,TRBV6-5,TGTGCCAGCAGTTACTCGTGGACTTCATACGAGCAGTACTTC,CASSYSWTSYEQYF
TRBJ2-3,few,TRBD1,TRBV10-3,TGTGCCATCAGTGAGGATACAGGGGGCGGACTGGGGGATACGCAGTATTTT,CAISEDTGGGLGDTQYF
TRBJ2-2,few,.,TRBV15,TGTGCCACCAGCAGAAATCCGGGACACAAGAACACCGGGGAGCTGTTTTTT,CATSRNPGHKNTGELFF
TRBJ2-1,.,TRBD1,TRBV28,TGTGCCAGCGACAGGGGTTACAATGAGCAGTTCTTC,CASDRGYNEQFF
TRBJ1-1,.,.,TRBV20-1,TGCAGTGCTAGGGCAGGGGAGTACGCTGAAGCTTTCTTT,CSARAGEYAEAFF
TRBJ2-3,few,TRBD1,TRBV5-5,TGTGCCAGCAGCTTGAGGGGGGACAGGGGAAGGACAGATACGCAGTATTTT,CASSLRGDRGRTDTQYF
TRBJ2-5,.,.,TRBV20-1,TGCAGTGCTAGAGGGAAGGAGACCCAGTACTTC,CSARGKETQYF
TRBJ2-1,.,.,TRBV5-1,TGCGCCAGCAAAACTACAGGATCCTACAATGAGCAGTTCTTC,CASKTTGSYNEQFF
TRBJ2-3,few,.,TRBV15,TGTGCCACCAGCAGACCTTATAAGCAGTATTTT,CATSRPYKQYF
TRBJ2-3,few,TRBD1,TRBV10-3,TGTGCCATCGGGGCAGGGGGCACTAATACGCAGTATTTT,CAIGAGGTNTQYF
TRBJ2-6,few,.,TRBV14,TGTGCCAGCAGCCTCATGGGAAGCCGCGGGGCCAACGTCCTGACTTTC,CASSLMGSRGANVLTF
TRBJ1-1,.,TRBD1,TRBV6-1,TGTGCCAGCAGTGTCCGGGACAGGGGACGAGCTTTCTTT,CASSVRDRGRAFF
TRBJ2-2,few,.,TRBV7-9,TGTGCCAGCAGCCGGGACTTTAACACCGGGGAGCTGTTTTTT,CASSRDFNTGELFF
TRBJ2-5,.,TRBD1,TRBV28,TGTGCCAGCAGACTATGGGGGACAGGTGGGAGGAAAGAGACCCAGTACTTC,CASRLWGTGGRKETQYF